This T cell receptor beta chain was obtained from a study of CD8 T cells in Susac syndrome. The CDR3 is 14 amino acids. Germline V lookup: CDR1 DFQATT, CDR2 SNEGSKA (reference sequence). V gave up 3 bases and J gave up 2 bases, with 13 bases separating them. Broader study findings: As the study acknowledged, the number of individuals in its TCR sequencing and HLA analysis was relatively small.

TCR beta sequencing covered blood CD8+ and CD4+ T cells. Concerning this clonotype: The antigen is undetermined.

Reverse transcription of about 0.45 to 1 ug RNA was carried out with random hexamers. immunoSEQ multiplex PCR amplified TCR beta CDR3 across 54 Vbeta, 13 Jbeta. TCRdb re-derived calls from the immunoSEQ multiplex PCR reads in MiXCR, one entry per CDR3 protein. Of 170,000 or so distinct CDR3 sequences listed, more than 95% were seen once; the top ten hold around 0.12%. This sequence joins TRBV20-1 and TRBJ2-5; no clear D. The receptor was isolated from a human donor with Susac syndrome. Sequenced input: CD4+ T cells from PBMCs. The DNA for the CDR3 is TGCAGTGCTAGGAGTCCCCTCGCACAAGAGACCCAGTACTTC. Residues: CSARSPLAQETQYF.